This T cell receptor (beta chain) was recovered during a study of shared clonotypes between healthy human individuals. CD45RO-negative cells were positively selected for CCR7, leaving out terminally differentiated effector memory CD45RA+ cells. Produced via immunoSEQ multiplex PCR; TCRdb's table is partial and in-frame only. The sample has millions of clones; more than 85% are singletons. Germline CDR1 is SGHRS and CDR2 is YFSETQ. The CDR3 loop spans 14 amino acids. Trimming stripped 4 bases from V and 7 bases from J, with 17 bases between. This clone occurred once. The antigen is unknown. Whole-study results and caveats: It was the few donors that limited the genetic and exposure-history diversity represented.

J is TRBJ1-1 and V is TRBV5-1; D remains ambiguous. This receptor was obtained from a man between 18 and 29 years old in good health. Some clones in this sample may be carry-over from other donors' samples. The material sequenced was naive CD8+ T cells from PBMCs. CDR3 nucleotides: TGCGCCAGCAGCGGACGTCCTGGGGAGGGTGAAGCTTTCTTT. Its translation is CASSGRPGEGEAFF.